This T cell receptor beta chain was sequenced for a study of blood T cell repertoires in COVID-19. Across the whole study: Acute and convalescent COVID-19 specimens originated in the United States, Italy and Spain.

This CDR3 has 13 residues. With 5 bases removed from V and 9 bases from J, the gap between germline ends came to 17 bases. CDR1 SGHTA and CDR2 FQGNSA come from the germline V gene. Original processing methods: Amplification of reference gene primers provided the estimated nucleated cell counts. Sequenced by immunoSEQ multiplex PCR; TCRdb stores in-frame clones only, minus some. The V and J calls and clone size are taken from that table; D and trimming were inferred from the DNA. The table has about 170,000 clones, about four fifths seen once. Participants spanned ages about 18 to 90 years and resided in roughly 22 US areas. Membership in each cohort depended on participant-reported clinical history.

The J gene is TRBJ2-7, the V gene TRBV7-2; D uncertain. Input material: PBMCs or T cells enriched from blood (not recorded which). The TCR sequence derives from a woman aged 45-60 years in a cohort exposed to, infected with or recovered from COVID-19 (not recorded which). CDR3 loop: CASSTDEFTGQYF. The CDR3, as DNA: TGTGCCAGCAGCACAGATGAATTCACTGGGCAGTACTTC.